This TCR beta chain emerged from a study of Graves' ophthalmopathy and Graves' hyperthyroidism listed by TCRdb under 2018. Regarding the research as a whole: Peripheral blood was collected before any treatment was given, at the time of initial diagnosis. In total, 120 to 150 blood samples were TCR-sequenced: some 40 ophthalmopathy, approximately 75 hyperthyroidism and around 17 hyperthyroidism-to-ophthalmopathy patients. In six hyperthyroidism patients, the T-cell repertoire of thyroid tissue was compared with the T-cell repertoire of blood. TCR beta repertoire signatures were used to distinguish Graves' ophthalmopathy from Graves' hyperthyroidism and to predict progression to ophthalmopathy. To explore V-J signatures that distinguish ophthalmopathy from hyperthyroidism, a discovery set of 90 to 100 patients was enrolled, made up of over 40 with ophthalmopathy and fewer than 60 with stable hyperthyroidism. An independent validation cohort was composed of roughly 19 hyperthyroidism patients and approximately 15 patients who later progressed from hyperthyroidism to ophthalmopathy. Once sampling was done, hyperthyroidism patients were given methimazole at a starting dose of 30 mg daily, while ophthalmopathy patients were given high-dose intravenous methylprednisolone. General conclusions and limits of the study: Most expanded thyroid clonotypes with frequency above 0.001 were also detected in blood, suggesting blood repertoires may reflect the thyroid immune response. In validation, the model predicted ophthalmopathy progression with less than 71% sensitivity and around 72% specificity; around twelve predicted patients were CT-confirmed with GO in a median of around 6 months. Sample size was not statistically predetermined, and group allocation was not concealed from the investigators. In cross-validation, the 13-signature model distinguished ophthalmopathy from stable hyperthyroidism with nearly 90% sensitivity and 81% to 82% specificity, while in the test set the corresponding values were roughly 80% and 75%.

In regard to this clonotype: What antigen it recognizes has not been identified. A much bigger clone sits one base away, suggesting this may be a read error.

Ophthalmopathy patients had moderately to severely active disease, Clinical Activity Score of at least 3, NOSPECS grade of at least 4, and disease duration under 3 months. Anyone with other autoimmune diseases, uncontrolled infections, pregnancy or lactation was excluded from the study. Diagnosis was based on clinical symptoms, serum thyroxine, TRAb, thyroid ultrasound and orbital computed tomography. PBMCs were isolated from more than 8 ml of fresh peripheral blood by Ficoll-Paque density gradient centrifugation. Total RNA was extracted with Trizol reagent and quality-checked on an Agilent 2100 Bioanalyzer. For repertoire sequencing, the TCR beta CDR3 regions were amplified from RNA transcripts. HTBI primers and the Qiagen OneStep RT-PCR kit were used in a first-round RT-PCR, which was followed by a second-round multiplex PCR, size selection and purification. The libraries underwent paired-end sequencing with 100 bp reads on an Illumina HiSeq2000. From the authors' description of their analysis: SOAPnuke was used to process the reads, throwing out any read that had adapters, had uncalled bases, had a mean Phred below 15, or lacked an exact constant-primer or identifier match. COPE v1.2.5 was used to merge the high-quality paired reads. Unique nucleotide sequences were defined as clonotypes and aligned to IMGT TRB V, D and J references using MiTCR v1.1. Only V-J combinations with frequency above 0.0001 were analysed, covering 98% to 99.2% of repertoires. For each V-J combination, a TCR clonal expansion and chaos score was defined as the ratio of F50 clonal expansion to chaos observed in the TCRdist matrix. Welch's t-statistics and random forest were used to reduce features to about a dozen V-J combinations, which were fed into a naive Bayes classifier. The Morisita-Horn index was used to measure how similar the thyroid and blood repertoires were. The raw public reads went through TCRdb reprocessing: fastp at Q25, MiXCR clone calling, in-frame beta chains kept. Each CDR3 protein appears once, grouped with its most common genes and DNA. V and J calls and clone size were set by TCRdb, not the authors. The table for this sample lists about 740,000 distinct CDR3 sequences; roughly 40% of them were counted only once. The ten largest clones capture approximately 46% of the sample.

The CDR3 numbers 12 residues from cysteine through phenylalanine. Only the CDR3 region is kept as DNA, spanning 36 bases read in frame from base 1. CDR1 and CDR2 are drawn from the germline V gene: MGHDK, SYGVNS. The chain was built from TRBV25-1 and TRBJ1-6, with the D gene not clear enough to name. Input material: peripheral blood. The sequence came from an adult man with Graves' ophthalmopathy. The CDR3 is CAGSELHPPLHF. The DNA sequence is as follows: TGTGCCGGCAGTGAACTTCATCCACCCCTCCACTTT.